What follows are 26 T cell receptor beta chains derived from one specimen sequenced in a study of blood T cell repertoires in COVID-19. Method: immunoSEQ multiplex PCR; TCRdb's copy keeps in-frame clones and lacks some. The table lists a few hundred thousand clones, under 90% of them singletons. Sequencing used PBMCs or T cells enriched from blood (not recorded which). These receptors were obtained from a man aged 25-40 years who had recovered from COVID-19.

V gene TRBV11-2 combines with J gene TRBJ2-7; weak D call: TRBD2 (5 bases). Germline V gene lookup returns CDR1 SGHAT and CDR2 FQNNGV. The CDR3 loop spans 14 amino acids. V lost 3 bases and J lost 4, with 13 bases in between. CDR3 DNA sequence: TGTGCCAGCAGCTTGGTACGGGGAAGGTACGAGCAGTACTTC. This translates into CASSLVRGRYEQYF. The complete variable domain, with remaining parts taken from reference TRBV11-2 and TRBJ2-7, reads EAGVAQSPRYKIIEKRQSVAFWCNPISGHATLYWYQQILGQGPKLLIQFQNNGVVDDSQLPKDRFSAERLKGVDSTLKIQPAKLEDSAVYLCASSLVRGRYEQYFGPGTRLTVT.

This clone was seen a handful of times. The chain couples TRBV3-1 (or the pseudogene TRBV3-2) to TRBJ1-2, with D unresolved. V dropped 2 bases and J dropped 2 bases, with 18 bases sitting between them. The CDR3 sequence is 17 residues long. The germline V gene encodes CDR1 LGHDT and CDR2 YNNKEL (reference sequence). CDR3 residues: CASSQSWHRIQNYGYTF. Here the CDR3 DNA reads TGTGCCAGCAGCCAATCTTGGCACAGAATACAAAACTATGGCTACACCTTC.

The V and J genes are TRBV27 and TRBJ2-3; D is ambiguous. The CDR3 loop spans 12 amino acids. Trimming took 5 bases from V and 2 from J, leaving 5 bases between them. Germline V gene data show CDR1 as MNHEY and CDR2 as SMNVEV (reference sequence). The CDR3: CASSRFTDTQYF. The CDR3 coding sequence is TGTGCCAGCAGTCGGTTCACAGATACGCAGTATTTT.

This chain joins TRBV5-1 and TRBJ2-3, with TRBD1 matching 10 bases. This CDR3 spans 13 amino acids. Per germline, CDR1 SGHRS and CDR2 YFSETQ. V shed 3 bases, J shed 13 bases, and the junction held 8 bases outside the gene matches. In DNA, the CDR3 is TGCGCCAGCAGCTCGGGACAGGGGCCCTCCGAGTATTTT. The encoded protein is CASSSGQGPSEYF.

The chain combines TRBV19 with TRBJ1-2; 10 bases are shared with TRBD1. The V segment lost 7 bases and the J segment 4 bases; nucleotides outside the gene matches: 9. CDR3 length: 15 residues. Germline CDR1 reads LNHDA; CDR2 reads SQIVND (reference sequence). This CDR3 reads CASTATGGEIYGYTF. The CDR3 region has the DNA TGTGCCAGTACCGCGACAGGGGGCGAGATCTATGGCTACACCTTC.

The chain recombines TRBV30 with TRBJ2-7; 10 bases map to TRBD1. CDR3 length: 14 amino acids. The junction had 9 bases not matched to a gene; V was cut back by 4 bases and J by 6 bases. The germline V gene encodes CDR1 GTSNPN and CDR2 SVGIG (reference sequence). The DNA of the CDR3 is TGTGCCTGGATGGGTGGGGGACAGGGGCTCGAGCAGTACTTC. It translates to CAWMGGGQGLEQYF.

This chain uses TRBV28 with TRBJ2-3; the D is unclear. V lost 7 bases and J lost 2, with 16 bases in between. The CDR3 consists of 15 residues. Germline CDR1 and CDR2: MDHEN and SYDVKM. CDR3 bases: TGTGCCAGCACCCCGGCTCGAGGTTTCACAGATACGCAGTATTTT. Translation: CASTPARGFTDTQYF.

The chain has TRBV9 and TRBJ1-4; D is unresolved. Germline-derived CDR1 and CDR2 are SGDLS and YYNGEE. Trimming took 0 bases from V and 7 from J, leaving 7 bases between them. This CDR3 comprises 13 residues. The CDR3 sequence is CASSVGGAEKLFF. CDR3 DNA sequence: TGTGCCAGCAGCGTAGGTGGAGCTGAAAAACTGTTTTTT.

This chain joins TRBV9 and TRBJ2-1; 8 positions match TRBD2. The CDR3 length is 15 residues. V lost 3 bases to trimming and J lost 8 bases; unmatched junction nucleotides: 10. The germline CDR1 and CDR2 sequences are SGDLS and YYNGEE. In DNA, the CDR3 is TGTGCCAGCAGCGCTACGGGAGGGGCTTGGGATGAGCAGTTCTTC. Its translation is CASSATGGAWDEQFF.

The V and J genes are TRBV28 and TRBJ2-2; 7 nucleotides match TRBD2. The V segment lost 7 bases and the J segment 3 bases; nucleotides outside the gene matches: 5. CDR3 length: 14 amino acids. Germline V gene data show CDR1 as MDHEN and CDR2 as SYDVKM. The CDR3 here is CASITGGYTGELFF. The DNA of the CDR3 is TGTGCCAGCATTACGGGGGGATACACCGGGGAGCTGTTTTTT.

The genes are TRBV21-1 and TRBJ2-2; the table's D call of TRBD1 was not tested on the DNA. TRBV21-1 has pseudogene status. There are 17 residues in the CDR3. The CDR3 loop reads CASSRAGTSEYTGELFF. The CDR3 nucleotides read TGTGCCAGCAGCAGGGCCGGGACATCAGAATACACCGGGGAGCTGTTTTTT.

The V gene is TRBV28, the J gene TRBJ1-1; TRBD1 aligns across 12 bases. Germline lookup yields CDR1 MDHEN and CDR2 SYDVKM. V trimming: 3 bases; J trimming: 6 bases; junction bases outside the gene matches: 2. The CDR3 sequence is 14 residues long. For the CDR3, the DNA is TGTGCCAGCAGTTTGAGGGACAGGGGGCCTGAAGCTTTCTTT. It codes for CASSLRDRGPEAFF.

V is TRBV10-1 and J is TRBJ1-1, with D hard to call. Germline CDR1 is WNHNN and CDR2 is SYGVQD (reference sequence). Trimming cost V 0 bases and J 1 base, with 6 bases left between them. CDR3 size: 14 residues. The chain's CDR3 is CASSESPRNTEAFF. CDR3 in DNA: TGCGCCAGCAGTGAGTCGCCGAGGAACACTGAAGCTTTCTTT.

The genes are TRBV18 and TRBJ2-2, with 9 bases aligning to TRBD1. The germline V gene has CDR1 KGHSH and CDR2 LQKENI. The CDR3 loop spans 17 amino acids. Germline trimming cut 5 bases from V and 3 bases from J; bases unmatched to any gene: 10. As DNA, the CDR3 is TGTGCCAGCTCATCGCTGAACAGGGGGCGCGACACCGGGGAGCTGTTTTTT. It yields the protein CASSSLNRGRDTGELFF.

V is TRBV18 and J is TRBJ1-1, with D unresolved. The germline V gene has CDR1 KGHSH and CDR2 LQKENI. The CDR3 runs 14 residues. The V and J ends lost 4 bases and 4 bases respectively, with 13 bases between them. CDR3 in amino acids: CASSLLPGSTEAFF. The CDR3 coding sequence is TGTGCCAGCTCACTGCTCCCCGGGTCCACTGAAGCTTTCTTT.

The genes are TRBV3-1 (or the pseudogene TRBV3-2) and TRBJ2-1; 13 bases line up with TRBD2. The CDR3 runs to 13 residues. Germline CDR1 is LGHDT and CDR2 is YNNKEL (reference sequence). With V trimmed by 2 bases and J by 12 bases, 1 base remained unmatched. In DNA, the CDR3 is TGTGCCAGCAGCCAACGGACTAGCGGGGGGCAGTTCTTC. Its protein product is CASSQRTSGGQFF.

The gene calls are TRBV6-5 and TRBJ1-1; D gene unclear. V dropped 2 bases and J dropped 4 bases, with 11 bases sitting between them. Germline loops: CDR1 MNHEY, CDR2 SVGAGI. The CDR3 consists of 14 residues. CDR3 amino acids: CASSYEAATTEAFF. CDR3 coding DNA: TGTGCCAGCAGTTACGAGGCGGCGACCACTGAAGCTTTCTTT.

Notes on this clone: This sample also contains other DNA sequences that code for the same CDR3. This sequence joins TRBV5-1 and TRBJ1-1; D perhaps matches TRBD1 (6 bases). The CDR3 totals 14 residues. Per germline, CDR1 SGHRS and CDR2 YFSETQ. With 1 base removed from V and 1 base from J, the gap between germline ends came to 8 bases. This chain's CDR3 is CASSLTGRNTEAFF. CDR3 nucleotide sequence: TGCGCCAGCAGCTTGACAGGGAGGAACACTGAAGCTTTCTTT.

V gene TRBV4-1 combines with J gene TRBJ1-2, with D maybe TRBD1 (6 bases). This CDR3 region has 15 residues. The V end lost 4 bases, the J end lost 6 bases, and 18 bases lay between the germline ends. Germline assignment: CDR1 MGHRA and CDR2 YSYEKL. This CDR3 is CASSPAGRGRNGYTF. In DNA form, the CDR3 reads TGCGCCAGCAGCCCTGCGGGCAGGGGAAGGAATGGCTACACCTTC.

The chain couples TRBV30 to TRBJ1-2; a possible D gene is TRBD1 (6 bases). This CDR3 has 15 residues. With 1 base removed from V and 3 bases from J, the gap between germline ends came to 15 bases. Germline assignment: CDR1 GTSNPN and CDR2 SVGIG (reference sequence). DNA of the CDR3: TGTGCCTGGAGTGCCCCGGCCAGGGGCGACTATGGCTACACCTTC. As protein: CAWSAPARGDYGYTF.

V is TRBV7-8 and J is TRBJ1-1; 7 nucleotides match TRBD1. Germline CDR1 reads SGHVS; CDR2 reads FQNEAQ. Unmatched junction bases numbered 13, after V lost 0 bases and J lost 0 bases. The CDR3 consists of 19 residues. The CDR3 loop reads CASSLARRDRLNMNTEAFF. CDR3 bases: TGTGCCAGCAGCTTAGCGCGCAGGGACAGACTAAACATGAACACTGAAGCTTTCTTT.

This chain joins TRBV29-1 and TRBJ2-7, with D perhaps matching TRBD1 (5 bases). The CDR3 extends over 11 amino acids. Deletions cut 2 bases from V and 4 bases from J, with 6 bases between. Germline values: CDR1 SQVTM, CDR2 ANQGSEA. In nucleotides, the CDR3 is TGCAGCGTTGAAAACAGGTACGAGCAGTACTTC. It translates to CSVENRYEQYF.

The rearrangement uses TRBV7-9 and TRBJ1-4; a weak D match, TRBD1 (6 bases). The V and J ends lost 5 bases and 7 bases respectively, with 20 bases between them. This CDR3 has 16 amino acids. The germline gives CDR1 SEHNR, CDR2 FQNEAQ (reference sequence). The CDR3 spells CASSPTGTSLTEKLFF. The CDR3 DNA reads TGTGCCAGCAGCCCAACCGGGACATCCCTAACTGAAAAACTGTTTTTT.

The chain links TRBV28 to TRBJ1-2; TRBD1 agrees at 8 bases. The ends lost 6 bases at V and 4 bases at J; junction bases unmatched: 7. Germline CDR1 and CDR2: MDHEN and SYDVKM. This CDR3 has 14 residues. DNA of the CDR3: TGTGCCAGCAGCCTGACAGGGGTCGGCTATGGCTACACCTTC. Its translation is CASSLTGVGYGYTF.

This clone was picked up a small number of times. The V call is TRBV18, the J call TRBJ1-6; D ambiguous. The germline V gene has CDR1 KGHSH and CDR2 LQKENI. V was cut by 2 bases and J by 5 bases, with 7 bases left in between. The CDR3 sequence is 14 residues long. The CDR3 region has the DNA TGTGCCAGCTCACCAAGTAGCGATAATTCACCCCTCCACTTT. This translates into CASSPSSDNSPLHF.

CDR3 amino acids: CATSDFRESRGATDTQYF. The CDR3 DNA reads as TGTGCCACCAGTGATTTCCGGGAATCGCGGGGAGCAACAGATACGCAGTATTTT. The chain couples TRBV24-1 to TRBJ2-3, with a tentative D call TRBD2 (6 bases). Germline CDR1 KGHDR, CDR2 SFDVKD. V lost 1 base, J lost 3 bases, and 19 bases lay in between. This CDR3 has 18 residues.